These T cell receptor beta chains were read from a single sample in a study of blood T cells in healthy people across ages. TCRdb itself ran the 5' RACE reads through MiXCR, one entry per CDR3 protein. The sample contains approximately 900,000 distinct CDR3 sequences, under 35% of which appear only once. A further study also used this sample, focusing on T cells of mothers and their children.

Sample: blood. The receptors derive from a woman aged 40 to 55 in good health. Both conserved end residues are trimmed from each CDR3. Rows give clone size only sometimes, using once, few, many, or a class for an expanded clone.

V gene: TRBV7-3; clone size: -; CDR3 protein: ASSLIGGGEQF
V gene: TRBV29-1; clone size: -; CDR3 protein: SVEGVGSNEQF
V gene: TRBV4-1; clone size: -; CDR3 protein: ASSQGTYQETQF
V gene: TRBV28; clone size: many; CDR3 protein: ASNPDRLYGYT
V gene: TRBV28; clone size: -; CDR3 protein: ASSFSSRGRDFGHQETQY
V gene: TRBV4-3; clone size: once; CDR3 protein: ASSRGLGTTGFGYT
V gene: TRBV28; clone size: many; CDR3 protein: ASSSPRGQGTTDTQY
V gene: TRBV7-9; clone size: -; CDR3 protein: ASSRGAFQGYT
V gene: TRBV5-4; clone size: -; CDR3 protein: ASEKVVRRGEQY
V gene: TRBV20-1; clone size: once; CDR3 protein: SAELRWNTEAF
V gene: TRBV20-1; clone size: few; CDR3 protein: SATLGQVEQETQY
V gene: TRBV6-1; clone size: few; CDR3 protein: ASSGGGQASFSGANVLT
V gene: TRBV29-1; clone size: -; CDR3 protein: SVEGGGELF
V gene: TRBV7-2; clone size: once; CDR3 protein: ASSLGTGIETQF